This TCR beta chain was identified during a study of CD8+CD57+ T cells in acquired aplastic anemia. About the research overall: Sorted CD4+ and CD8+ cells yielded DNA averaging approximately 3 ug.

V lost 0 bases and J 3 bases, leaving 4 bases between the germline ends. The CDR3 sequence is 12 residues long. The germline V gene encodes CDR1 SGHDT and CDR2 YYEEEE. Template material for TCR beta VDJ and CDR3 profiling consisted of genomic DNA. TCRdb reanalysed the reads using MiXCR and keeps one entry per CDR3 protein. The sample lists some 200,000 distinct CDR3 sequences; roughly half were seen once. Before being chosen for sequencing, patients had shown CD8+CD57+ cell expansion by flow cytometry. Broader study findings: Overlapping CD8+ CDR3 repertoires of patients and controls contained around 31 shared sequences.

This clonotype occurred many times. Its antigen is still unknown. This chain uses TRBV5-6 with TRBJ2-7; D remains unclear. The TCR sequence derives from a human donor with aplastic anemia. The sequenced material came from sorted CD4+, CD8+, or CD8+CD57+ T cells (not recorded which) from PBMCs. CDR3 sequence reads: CASSLANYEQYF. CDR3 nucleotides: TGTGCCAGCAGCTTGGCCAACTACGAGCAGTACTTC.